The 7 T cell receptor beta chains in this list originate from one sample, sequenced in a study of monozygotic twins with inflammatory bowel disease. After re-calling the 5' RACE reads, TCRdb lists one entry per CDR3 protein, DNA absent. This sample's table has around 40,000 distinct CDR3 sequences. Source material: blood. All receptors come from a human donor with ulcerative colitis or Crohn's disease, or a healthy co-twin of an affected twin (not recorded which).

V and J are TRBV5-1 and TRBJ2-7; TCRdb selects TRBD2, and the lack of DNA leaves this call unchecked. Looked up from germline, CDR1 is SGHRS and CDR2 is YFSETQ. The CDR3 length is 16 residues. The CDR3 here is CASRPASGLDTYEQYF.

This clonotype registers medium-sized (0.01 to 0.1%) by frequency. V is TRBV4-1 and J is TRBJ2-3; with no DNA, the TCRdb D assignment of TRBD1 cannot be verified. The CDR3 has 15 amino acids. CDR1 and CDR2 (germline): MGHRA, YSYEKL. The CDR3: CASSQGGQYTDTQYF.

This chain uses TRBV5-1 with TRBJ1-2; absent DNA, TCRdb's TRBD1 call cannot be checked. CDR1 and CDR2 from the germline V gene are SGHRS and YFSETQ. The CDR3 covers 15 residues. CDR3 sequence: CASSQLPGQIDGYTF.

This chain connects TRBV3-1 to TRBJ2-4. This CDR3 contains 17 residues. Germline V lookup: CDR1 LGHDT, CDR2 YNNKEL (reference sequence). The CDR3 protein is CASSQDKRKTSKNIQYF.

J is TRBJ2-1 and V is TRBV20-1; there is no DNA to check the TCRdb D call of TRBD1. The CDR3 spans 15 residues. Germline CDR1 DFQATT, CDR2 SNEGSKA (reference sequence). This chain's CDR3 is CSAPGGGGLFSEQFF.

Here the CDR3 reads CASTLDAGVASNTEAFF. The chain couples TRBV7-6 to TRBJ1-1; no DNA is available, so the TRBD1 call from TCRdb remains unchecked. The CDR3 length is 17 residues. The germline gives CDR1 SGHVS, CDR2 FNYEAQ.

CDR3 residues: CASSPRLAGGFNEQFF. The genes are TRBV19 and TRBJ2-1; no DNA is available, so the TRBD2 call from TCRdb remains unchecked. The germline CDR1 and CDR2 sequences are LNHDA and SQIVND (reference sequence). The CDR3 runs to 16 residues. Looking up the rest from reference TRBV19 and TRBJ2-1 gives the full variable domain: DGGITQSPKYLFRKEGQNVTLSCEQNLNHDAMYWYRQDPGQGLRLIYYSQIVNDFQKGDIAEGYSVSREKKESFPLTVTSAQKNPTAFYLCASSPRLAGGFNEQFFGPGTRLTVL.